This TCR beta chain came from a study of T cell responses to AZD1222 COVID-19 vaccine. There are 13 residues in the CDR3. V shed 3 bases and J shed 7 bases, with 10 bases lying between them. The germline V gene has CDR1 SGHNT and CDR2 YYREEE (reference sequence). Using immunoSEQ multiplex PCR, the repertoire was profiled, and TCRdb retains in-frame clones only, with some absent. The sample records roughly 150,000 clones, around 90% being singletons. The rearrangement uses TRBV5-4 and TRBJ1-4, with no clear D. Sample: peripheral blood, taken on day 0 of AZD1222 vaccination. This TCR was recovered from an adult in good health. CDR3 region: CASSSSDREKLFF. DNA for the CDR3: TGTGCCAGCAGCTCCTCAGATCGTGAAAAACTGTTTTTT.